This T cell receptor (beta chain) emerged from a study of blood T cell repertoires in COVID-19. Germline V gene sequence: CDR1 LGHDT, CDR2 YNNKEL (reference sequence). The CDR3 spans 16 residues. V trimming: 1 base; J trimming: 5 bases; junction bases outside the gene matches: 6. Using immunoSEQ multiplex PCR, the repertoire was profiled, and TCRdb retains in-frame clones only, with some absent. The sample has tens of thousands of clones, over 75% seen once. The TCR comes from a man between 70 and 80 years old with acute or convalescent COVID-19. The chain is built from TRBV3-1 (or the pseudogene TRBV3-2) and TRBJ1-2; 11 bases are shared with TRBD1. The sequenced sample was peripheral blood. The CDR3 DNA follows: TGTGCCAGCAGCCAAGGGTGGGGACAGGGGGGATATGGCTACACCTTC. Translation: CASSQGWGQGGYGYTF.